The clone carrying this T cell receptor (beta chain) was seen a few times. Its antigen is unidentified. Of the isolated RNA, all was reverse transcribed, and so the sequenced material was expressed TCRB transcripts. Libraries were prepared by immunoSEQ multiplex PCR; TCRdb keeps only in-frame clonotypes and omits some of them. The sample contains about 650,000 clones, 9.5% to 15% of which appear only once. A heparinised blood draw that averaged about 100 mL was obtained once from each donor. Using CD45RO/CCR7/CD25/CD127/CD95/CD27, CD4+ naive, central memory, regulatory and stem cell-like memory cells were sorted. Each population that was sorted was more than 95% pure. The data were taken from a study of beta chain features in type 1 diabetes. Overall study results and limits: Moderate but significant shortening of TCRB CDR3s was recorded in all four CD4+ subsets from Type 1 diabetes patients.

What was sequenced was naive CD4+ T cells from blood. The sequence was collected from a man aged 25 to 40 with type 1 diabetes.

CDR3 bases: TGCGCCAGCAGAGGGAAAGAGACCCAGTACTTC. It is translated as CASRGKETQYF. The chain couples TRBV5-1 to TRBJ2-5; D not certain. Germline V gives CDR1 SGHRS, CDR2 YFSETQ. The CDR3 covers 11 residues. The V end was cut by 5 bases, the J end by 3 bases, with 5 bases between.